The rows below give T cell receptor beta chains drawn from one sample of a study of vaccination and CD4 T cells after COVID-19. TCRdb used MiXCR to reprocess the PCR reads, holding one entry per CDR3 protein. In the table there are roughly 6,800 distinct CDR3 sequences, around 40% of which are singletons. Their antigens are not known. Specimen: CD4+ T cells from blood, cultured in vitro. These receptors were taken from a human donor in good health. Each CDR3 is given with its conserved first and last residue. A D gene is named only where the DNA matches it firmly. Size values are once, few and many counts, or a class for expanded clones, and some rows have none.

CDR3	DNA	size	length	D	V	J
CASSLGQAVTHEAFF	TGTGCCAGCAGTTTAGGACAGGCCGTTACCCATGAAGCTTTCTTT	.	15	TRBD1	TRBV6-5	TRBJ1-1
CASRGVEGYEQYF	TGCGCCAGCAGGGGGGTCGAGGGCTACGAGCAGTACTTC	.	13	.	TRBV10-1	TRBJ2-7
CASTPAGGNYGYTF	TGTGCCAGCACCCCGGCAGGGGGAAACTATGGCTACACCTTC	.	14	TRBD1	TRBV12-3/TRBV12-4	TRBJ1-2
CASRLAGSYEQYF	TGTGCCAGCAGACTAGCGGGGTCCTACGAGCAGTACTTC	.	13	TRBD2	TRBV11-2	TRBJ2-7
CATTRDGQVTEAFF	TGTGCCACCACCAGGGATGGCCAGGTCACTGAAGCTTTCTTT	.	14	.	TRBV15	TRBJ1-1
CASSPHRISYEQYF	TGTGCCAGCAGCCCCCACAGAATTTCCTACGAGCAGTACTTC	.	14	.	TRBV27	TRBJ2-7
CASSLGDITYNEQFF	TGCGCCAGCAGCTTGGGGGACATCACCTACAATGAGCAGTTCTTC	.	15	.	TRBV5-1	TRBJ2-1
CASSFEGTGGYTF	TGTGCCAGCAGTTTTGAGGGCACGGGTGGCTACACCTTC	.	13	.	TRBV12-3/TRBV12-4	TRBJ1-2
CASSDSPGATEAFF	TGTGCCAGCAGTGATTCCCCAGGGGCGACTGAAGCTTTCTTT	.	14	.	TRBV2	TRBJ1-1
CASTPRSGPTGYEQYF	TGTGCCAGCACTCCTCGATCGGGACCCACGGGTTACGAGCAGTACTTC	.	16	.	TRBV11-2	TRBJ2-7
CASSYSTGEQYF	TGTGCCAGCAGTTACTCGACGGGCGAGCAGTACTTC	few	12	.	TRBV6-2/TRBV6-3	TRBJ2-7